The clone carrying this T cell receptor beta chain was seen only a few times. As yet, its antigen is unknown. These data belong to a study of long-term antiretroviral therapy in people with HIV. Across the whole study: The study's earliest collections predate the 2015 immediate-ART recommendation by about a decade.

Germline V lookup: CDR1 SGHAT, CDR2 FQNNGV. Trimming shortened V by 0 bases and J by 6 bases, and 11 bases separated the two germline ends. The CDR3 contains 15 residues. The immunoSEQ assay was v3.0, run at survey level. Target depth was about 35,000-50,000 T-cell genomes per sample. Here immunoSEQ multiplex PCR was the method, and the copy in TCRdb shows in-frame clones only, minus some. The sample comprises around 21,000 clones, 81% of which are singletons, and 9% to 15% rests with the top ten. Findings and caveats of the study: Blood draws took place between about 2003 and 2017 and possibly involved older ART regimens. Post-ART, diversity grew, though it stayed under transplant donor control levels.

The chain links TRBV11-2 to TRBJ2-2; D call uncertain. The sequencing here drew on unsorted PBMCs, taken 0.1 years before starting antiretroviral therapy. The sequence was collected from a man in his forties or fifties with HIV. CDR3 sequence: CASSLESVLAGELFF. The CDR3 DNA follows: TGTGCCAGCAGCTTAGAATCGGTTTTGGCCGGGGAGCTGTTTTTT.